These T cell receptor beta chains were read from a single sample in a study of OX40 agonist ivuxolimab in advanced cancers. TCRdb's copy holds only in-frame clones and misses some; the assay was immunoSEQ multiplex PCR. The table includes under 100,000 clones, roughly 92% detected once. This specimen consisted of CD4+ or CD8+ T cells sorted from blood, obtained in a trial of the OX40 agonist ivuxolimab. The receptors were sampled from an adult with an advanced solid tumor such as melanoma, head and neck, liver or kidney cancer. Both conserved end residues are part of each CDR3. The D gene is left open where the match is weak. The size of a clone is reported for some rows only, either as once, few or many, or as a class for expanded clones.

CDR3 length	D gene	V gene	J gene	clone size	CDR3 DNA	CDR3 protein
17	TRBD2	TRBV11-2	TRBJ2-3	-	TGTGCCAGCAGCTTAGGACTAGCGGGGGGGCAGGGAGATACGCAGTATTTT	CASSLGLAGGQGDTQYF
16	TRBD1	TRBV6-5	TRBJ2-2	-	TGTGCCAGCAGTTACTCCCGGACAGGGGGCACCGGGGAGCTGTTTTTT	CASSYSRTGGTGELFF
13	-	TRBV10-3	TRBJ2-5	-	TGTGCCATCAGTGTTGACGGCGGTGAGGCCCAGTACTTC	CAISVDGGEAQYF
14	-	TRBV5-4	TRBJ2-7	-	TGTGCCAGCAGCGCCGGACAGCAGGCCTACGAGCAGTACTTC	CASSAGQQAYEQYF
15	TRBD1	TRBV6-1	TRBJ1-5	-	TGTGCCAGCAGTGATTCGACAGGGGACGGGCAGCCCCAGCATTTT	CASSDSTGDGQPQHF
15	TRBD2	TRBV5-1	TRBJ2-1	-	TGCGCCAGCAGCTTGGGGGCTAGCGGTGACGGTGGGCAGTTCTTC	CASSLGASGDGGQFF
13	TRBD1	TRBV5-4	TRBJ1-2	-	TGTGCCAGCAGCGCAAGGGACAGAGATGGCTACACCTTC	CASSARDRDGYTF
13	-	TRBV7-9	TRBJ2-5	once	TGTGCCAGCAGCTTCGGGGTCCCAGAGACCCAGTACTTC	CASSFGVPETQYF
13	-	TRBV25-1	TRBJ2-5	-	TGTGCCACCCGGGTGTGGGCGGTGGAGACCCAGTACTTC	CATRVWAVETQYF
13	-	TRBV19	TRBJ1-3	few	TGTGCCAGTAGTAGTCCCGATCTGAACACCATATATTTT	CASSSPDLNTIYF
15	-	TRBV2	TRBJ1-6	-	TGTGCCAGCAGGGCTAACCGGGGTTTAAATTCACCCCTCCACTTT	CASRANRGLNSPLHF
16	-	TRBV6-6	TRBJ2-1	-	TGTGCCAGCAGTTCCCCCCGGGACTGGGACAACAATGAGCAGTTCTTC	CASSSPRDWDNNEQFF
13	-	TRBV13	TRBJ1-1	once	TGTGCCAGCAGTGGACAGATGAACACTGAAGCTTTCTTT	CASSGQMNTEAFF
10	-	TRBV10-2	TRBJ2-1	-	TGCGCCAGCCTAAACAATGAGCAGTTCTTC	CASLNNEQFF
16	TRBD1	TRBV15	TRBJ2-7	-	TGTGCCACCAGCAGAGATCACGGGGGACAGGGGACAAAAAAGTACTTC	CATSRDHGGQGTKKYF
13	-	TRBV5-4	TRBJ2-1	-	TGTGCCAGCAGCCACCCAGGGTCCGATGAGCAGTTCTTC	CASSHPGSDEQFF
16	TRBD1	TRBV6-6	TRBJ1-6	-	TGTGCCAGCAGTTACAGAGGGGGCAACAATAATTCACCCCTCCACTTT	CASSYRGGNNNSPLHF
13	TRBD1	TRBV19	TRBJ2-7	-	TGTGCCAGTAGGGACAGGGGGTCCTACGAGCAGTACTTC	CASRDRGSYEQYF
12	-	TRBV30	TRBJ1-4	-	TGTGCCTGGGGAGTAGTTGGCGAAAAACTGTTTTTT	CAWGVVGEKLFF
13	-	TRBV2	TRBJ2-7	-	TGTGCCAGCTCCCCTGGACAAACGTACGAGCAGTACTTC	CASSPGQTYEQYF
14	TRBD1	TRBV6-1	TRBJ2-7	-	TGTGCCAGCAGTGGATCGGGACAGGCCTACGAGCAGTACTTC	CASSGSGQAYEQYF
13	TRBD2	TRBV30	TRBJ2-3	-	TGTGCCGGGACTAGCGGGGGGGCCACGACGCAGTATTTT	CAGTSGGATTQYF
16	-	TRBV7-9	TRBJ2-1	-	TGTGCCAGCAGCTTAGAATTTCAGAGGACTGACAATGAGCAGTTCTTC	CASSLEFQRTDNEQFF
15	-	TRBV19	TRBJ1-2	-	TGTGCCAGTAGTATAGTCTGGGACGGCGGGGATGGCTACACCTTC	CASSIVWDGGDGYTF
13	-	TRBV7-9	TRBJ1-5	once	TGTGCCAGCAGCTTTCAGGGTAATCAGCCCCAGCATTTT	CASSFQGNQPQHF
14	TRBD1	TRBV2	TRBJ2-2	-	TGTGCCAGCAATCGACAGGGGTTCGCCGGGGAGCTGTTTTTT	CASNRQGFAGELFF
13	-	TRBV15	TRBJ2-1	-	TGTGCCACCAGCAGAGATCCGGGGGATGAGCAGTTCTTC	CATSRDPGDEQFF
14	-	TRBV5-4	TRBJ2-5	-	TGTGCCAGCAGCTTGACCTTTGGGGGGGAGACCCAGTACTTC	CASSLTFGGETQYF
15	-	TRBV5-1	TRBJ2-6	-	TGCGCCAGCAGCAGGCCAGGGGCAGGGGCCAACGTCCTGACTTTC	CASSRPGAGANVLTF
13	-	TRBV11-3	TRBJ2-2	medium-sized	TGTGCCAGCAGGGGGCGCGACACCGGGGAGCTGTTTTTT	CASRGRDTGELFF
13	-	TRBV30	TRBJ1-4	once	TGTGCCTGGAGGCCCCCCCCCGGGGAAAAACTGTTTTTT	CAWRPPPGEKLFF
13	-	TRBV5-1	TRBJ1-6	-	TGCGCCAGCAGGCTTAACCTCAATTCACCCCTCCACTTT	CASRLNLNSPLHF
15	-	TRBV9	TRBJ2-2	-	TGTGCCAGCAGCGTAAGGTGGGGGGCCGACGGGGAGCTGTTTTTT	CASSVRWGADGELFF
15	TRBD1	TRBV7-2	TRBJ1-5	few	TGTGCCAGCAGCCCAGGGGGGTCCCGCGATCAGCCCCAGCATTTT	CASSPGGSRDQPQHF
15	TRBD1	TRBV7-6	TRBJ1-6	-	TGTGCCAGCAGCCCGATGACAGGGGAAAGTTCACCCCTCCACTTT	CASSPMTGESSPLHF
17	-	TRBV5-1	TRBJ2-6	-	TGCGCCAGCAGCTTGGACGGCGCTAGCTCTGGGGCCAACGTCCTGACTTTC	CASSLDGASSGANVLTF
14	TRBD1	TRBV2	TRBJ1-3	-	TGTGCCAGCAGTGGACAGGGGGTTGGAAACACCATATATTTT	CASSGQGVGNTIYF
13	-	TRBV6-5	TRBJ1-2	-	TGTGCCAGCAGTTACAGGGAGGCCTATGGCTACACCTTC	CASSYREAYGYTF
15	TRBD1	TRBV30	TRBJ1-6	-	TGTGCCTGGAGGACCCGGGACAGCTATAATTCACCCCTCCACTTT	CAWRTRDSYNSPLHF
13	-	TRBV10-2	TRBJ2-5	-	TGCGCCAGCAATGACGAGGTAAAAGAGACCCAGTACTTC	CASNDEVKETQYF
15	TRBD1	TRBV6-5	TRBJ1-1	-	TGTGCCAGCAGTTACTCAGGGACAGTAAACACTGAAGCTTTCTTT	CASSYSGTVNTEAFF
16	TRBD1	TRBV10-3	TRBJ2-5	-	TGTGCCATCAGTTCATTACCGGGACAGGGGCGAGAGACCCAGTACTTC	CAISSLPGQGRETQYF
16	-	TRBV30	TRBJ2-7	few	TGTGCCTGGAGTGTTCTCCGGACAGAGAGCTCCTACGAGCAGTACTTC	CAWSVLRTESSYEQYF
13	-	TRBV25-1	TRBJ1-5	-	TGTGCCAGCAGCTGGGGTGGCAATCAGCCCCAGCATTTT	CASSWGGNQPQHF
16	TRBD1	TRBV9	TRBJ1-4	-	TGTGCCAGCAGCGCTGGGGGTGGACAGGGGGGTGAAAAACTGTTTTTT	CASSAGGGQGGEKLFF
16	-	TRBV5-4	TRBJ1-2	-	TGTGCCAGCAGCCCTGATCCGGTTGGGACGAACTATGGCTACACCTTC	CASSPDPVGTNYGYTF
14	-	TRBV11-1	TRBJ2-7	-	TGTGCCAGCAGCTTAACAGGACGCACCTACGAGCAGTACTTC	CASSLTGRTYEQYF
14	TRBD1	TRBV6-5	TRBJ1-2	once	TGTGCCAGCAGAGTTAGGGGACAGGCTGGAGGCTACACCTTC	CASRVRGQAGGYTF
12	-	TRBV29-1	TRBJ1-2	few	TGCAGCGTTGCGGCACTCAGAGATGGCTACACCTTC	CSVAALRDGYTF
16	TRBD1	TRBV2	TRBJ1-3	-	TGTGCCAGCAGCCCGGGACAGGGGAGCTCTGGAAACACCATATATTTT	CASSPGQGSSGNTIYF
13	TRBD1	TRBV12-5	TRBJ1-2	-	TGTGCTAGTGGTTTGACAGGGGCTGATGGCTACACCTTC	CASGLTGADGYTF